Sequencing of this T cell receptor (beta chain) was carried out in a study of Graves' ophthalmopathy and Graves' hyperthyroidism. V trimming: 5 bases; J trimming: 5 bases; junction bases outside the gene matches: 5. The CDR3 extends over 14 amino acids. Germline CDR1 is MNHNS and CDR2 is SASEGT. RNA transcripts were the template, and TCR beta CDR3 regions were amplified from them. HTBI-primed RT-PCR formed the first round, and a multiplex PCR formed the second. One entry per CDR3 protein, called by TCRdb with MiXCR from the multiplex PCR reads. The table records about 210,000 distinct CDR3 sequences, about 32% of them present only once. About this clonotype itself: The antigen is undetermined.

Whole-study results and caveats: As the model predicted ophthalmopathy progression, it achieved a sensitivity of 65% to 71% and a specificity of 72.22%. In blood, most expanded thyroid clonotypes above 0.001 frequency were also detected.

All donors with ophthalmopathy were recorded as having moderate-to-severe activity, CAS ≥3, NOSPECS ≥4 and a duration under 3 months. Diagnosis relied on clinical symptoms, serum thyroxine, TRAb, thyroid ultrasound and orbital computed tomography. The TCR was taken from a man in his forties or fifties with Graves' ophthalmopathy. What was sequenced was peripheral blood. The gene calls are TRBV6-1 and TRBJ2-5, with 10 bases matching TRBD2. CDR3 protein: CASSIAGGVETQYF. The CDR3 nucleotides are TGTGCCAGCAGTATAGCGGGAGGCGTGGAGACCCAGTACTTC.